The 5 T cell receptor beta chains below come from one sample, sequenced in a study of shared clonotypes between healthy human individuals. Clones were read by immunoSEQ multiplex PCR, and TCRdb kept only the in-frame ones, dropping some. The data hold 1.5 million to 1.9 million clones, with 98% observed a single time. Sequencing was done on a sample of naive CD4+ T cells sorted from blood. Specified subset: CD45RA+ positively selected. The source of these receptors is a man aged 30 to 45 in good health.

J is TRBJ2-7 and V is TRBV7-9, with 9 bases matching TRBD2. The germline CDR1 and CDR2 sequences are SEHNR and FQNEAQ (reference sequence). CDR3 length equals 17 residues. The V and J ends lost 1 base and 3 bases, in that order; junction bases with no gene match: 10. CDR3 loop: CASSLGRREGPGYEQYF. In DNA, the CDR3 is TGTGCCAGCAGCTTAGGCCGGCGGGAGGGCCCAGGCTACGAGCAGTACTTC.

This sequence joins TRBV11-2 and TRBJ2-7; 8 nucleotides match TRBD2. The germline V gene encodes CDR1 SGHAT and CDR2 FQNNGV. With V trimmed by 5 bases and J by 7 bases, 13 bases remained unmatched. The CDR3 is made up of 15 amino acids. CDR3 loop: CASSPQLAEGGEQYF. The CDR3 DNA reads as TGTGCCAGCAGCCCGCAACTAGCGGAGGGAGGGGAGCAGTACTTC.

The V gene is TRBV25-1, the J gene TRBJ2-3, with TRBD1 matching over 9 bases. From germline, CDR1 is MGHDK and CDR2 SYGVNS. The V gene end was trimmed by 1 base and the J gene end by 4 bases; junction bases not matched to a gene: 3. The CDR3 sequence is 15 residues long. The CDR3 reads CASSEFRTGADTQYF. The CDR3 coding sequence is TGTGCCAGCAGTGAATTCCGGACAGGGGCAGATACGCAGTATTTT.

The CDR3 reads CASSLGGTKAGELFF. CDR3 DNA sequence: TGTGCCAGCAGCTTAGGGGGGACTAAAGCCGGGGAGCTGTTTTTT. V gene TRBV7-2 combines with J gene TRBJ2-2; TRBD2 agrees at 7 bases. The CDR3 length is 15 residues. The V gene's germline CDR1 is SGHTA and CDR2 FQGNSA. Trimming at V came to 1 base and at J to 6 bases, leaving 5 bases not matched to a gene.

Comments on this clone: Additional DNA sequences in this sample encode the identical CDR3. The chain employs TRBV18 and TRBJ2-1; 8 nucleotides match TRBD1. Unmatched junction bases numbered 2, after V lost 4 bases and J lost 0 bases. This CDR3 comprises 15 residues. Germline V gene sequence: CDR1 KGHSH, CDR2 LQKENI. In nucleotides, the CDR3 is TGTGCCAGCTCACGAGACAGGGGCTCCTACAATGAGCAGTTCTTC. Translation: CASSRDRGSYNEQFF.